A selection of T cell receptor beta chains follows, all from one sample in a study of T cell repertoires in cytomegalovirus infection. TCRdb processed the reads anew with MiXCR; each CDR3 protein has one entry. The table includes 20,000 or so distinct CDR3 sequences, around 21% detected once. No antigen has been identified for these receptors. Sample: CD8+ T cells from cultured PBMCs, taken from culture after CMV antigen stimulation. Every receptor here comes from a human donor in good health (CMV status not recorded). Some clones in this sample may be carry-over from other donors' samples. Both conserved end residues are trimmed from each CDR3. Fields, in order: J gene, V gene, CDR3 protein.

J gene: TRBJ1-4
V gene: TRBV7-8
CDR3 protein: ASSLYRFNEKLF

J gene: TRBJ1-2
V gene: TRBV7-2
CDR3 protein: ASSLDLGGRGYT

J gene: TRBJ1-1
V gene: TRBV7-8
CDR3 protein: ASSLVQGNTEAF

J gene: TRBJ2-5
V gene: TRBV27
CDR3 protein: ASSSQGYQETQY

J gene: TRBJ2-7
V gene: TRBV7-9
CDR3 protein: ASSDSPGLSYEQY

J gene: TRBJ2-2
V gene: TRBV7-6
CDR3 protein: ASSLAGLNTGELF

J gene: TRBJ2-2
V gene: TRBV6-6
CDR3 protein: ASTEDTGELF

J gene: TRBJ2-7
V gene: TRBV12-3/TRBV12-4
CDR3 protein: ASSYSGASYEQY

J gene: TRBJ2-7
V gene: TRBV3-1
CDR3 protein: ASSQRDGYYEQY

J gene: TRBJ2-3
V gene: TRBV6-1
CDR3 protein: ASSETSGGGNTDTQY

J gene: TRBJ2-5
V gene: TRBV20-1
CDR3 protein: SASPITALGGETQY

J gene: TRBJ2-7
V gene: TRBV7-9
CDR3 protein: ASSTDYREQY

J gene: TRBJ2-2
V gene: TRBV4-1
CDR3 protein: ASSLNRGRELF

J gene: TRBJ1-1
V gene: TRBV10-3
CDR3 protein: AISETGSTEAF

J gene: TRBJ2-2
V gene: TRBV7-6
CDR3 protein: ASRENTGELF

J gene: TRBJ1-2
V gene: TRBV4-3
CDR3 protein: ASSQDRGQTNYGYT

J gene: TRBJ1-1
V gene: TRBV7-2
CDR3 protein: ASSPTGGLNTEAF

J gene: TRBJ1-1
V gene: TRBV28
CDR3 protein: ASSLLRIEAF

J gene: TRBJ2-7
V gene: TRBV29-1
CDR3 protein: SVEQGRYEQY

J gene: TRBJ2-7
V gene: TRBV7-6
CDR3 protein: ASSYRLSYEQY

J gene: TRBJ1-2
V gene: TRBV7-9
CDR3 protein: ASSLAVYGYT